Below, 18 T cell receptor beta chains from the same sample are listed, as sequenced in a study of blood T cell repertoires in COVID-19. Generated by immunoSEQ multiplex PCR, the TCRdb table keeps only in-frame clones and is missing some. The sample yields 45,000 to 70,000 clones, about 88% seen once. Sequenced material: peripheral blood. All receptors come from a woman aged 55-70 years with active COVID-19.

V usage is TRBV18 and J usage is TRBJ2-7, with 7 nucleotides matching TRBD1. The CDR3 has 14 residues. Losses at the gene ends were 0 bases for V and 3 bases for J; bases not matched to a gene: 2. Germline V CDR1 and CDR2: KGHSH, LQKENI. CDR3 sequence: CASSPPGQSYEQYF. CDR3 sequence (DNA): TGTGCCAGCTCACCACCGGGACAGAGCTACGAGCAGTACTTC.

The chain uses TRBV7-9 and TRBJ2-1, with D maybe TRBD2 (5 bases). The V end was cut by 5 bases, the J end by 1 base, with 12 bases between. The CDR3 spans 15 residues. Germline V lookup: CDR1 SEHNR, CDR2 FQNEAQ (reference sequence). In DNA, the CDR3 is TGTGCCAGCAGCCATGCTCTAGCTTCCTACAATGAGCAGTTCTTC. Amino acid sequence: CASSHALASYNEQFF.

In this sample, this clone turned up a few times. The chain employs TRBV6-6 and TRBJ1-5; D gene ambiguous. The germline V gene has CDR1 MNHNY and CDR2 SVGAGI (reference sequence). V lost 3 bases and J 5 bases, leaving 8 bases between the germline ends. The CDR3 extends over 13 amino acids. CDR3 nucleotide sequence: TGTGCCAGCAGTTATATCCCGGATCAGCCCCAGCATTTT. Its translation is CASSYIPDQPQHF.

This clone has just a few counts. This chain connects TRBV7-8 to TRBJ1-6; weak D call: TRBD1 (6 bases). The CDR3 runs to 15 residues. CDR1 is SGHVS and CDR2 is FQNEAQ in the germline V gene. The V end was cut by 6 bases, the J end by 8 bases, with 17 bases between. The CDR3 DNA is TGTGCCAGCAGACTACAGGGAAGAACGGATTCACCCCTCCACTTT. It yields the protein CASRLQGRTDSPLHF.

This clone showed up just a few times. The rearrangement joins TRBV2 to TRBJ2-2; the D gene is possibly TRBD2 (5 bases). Germline CDR1 reads SNHLY; CDR2 reads FYNNEI. The V end lost 10 bases, the J end lost 2 bases, and 14 bases lay between the germline ends. The CDR3 consists of 14 residues. The CDR3, as DNA: TGTGCCATCCAGAGAGGAGGTAACACCGGGGAGCTGTTTTTT. Translated: CAIQRGGNTGELFF.

V usage is TRBV29-1 and J usage is TRBJ2-2; D gene unclear. The CDR3 sequence is 11 residues long. V lost 4 bases to trimming and J lost 6 bases, with 6 bases between them. Germline loops: CDR1 SQVTM, CDR2 ANQGSEA. The CDR3 loop reads CSVGGAGELFF. CDR3 coding DNA: TGCAGCGTTGGAGGCGCCGGGGAGCTGTTTTTT.

The rearrangement joins TRBV9 to TRBJ2-7; D is unclear. Germline V gene sequence: CDR1 SGDLS, CDR2 YYNGEE. This CDR3 is built from 13 residues. Trimming stripped 0 bases from V and 6 bases from J, with 10 bases between. As DNA, the CDR3 is TGTGCCAGCAGCGTAGAGAGAGGTACCGAGCAGTACTTC. This gives the protein CASSVERGTEQYF.

CDR3 nucleotide sequence: TGTGCCAGTAGTCCGTCCCGGACAGGGCGGTACACTGAAGCTTTCTTT. Translated: CASSPSRTGRYTEAFF. This rearrangement joins TRBV19 to TRBJ1-1, with 8 bases aligning to TRBD1. Germline CDR1 LNHDA, CDR2 SQIVND (reference sequence). The CDR3 is 16 residues long. With 5 bases clipped from V and 3 bases from J, the junction kept 11 bases outside the gene matches.

This chain uses TRBV27 with TRBJ2-3; TRBD1 aligns across 8 bases. There are 15 residues in the CDR3. The junction had 6 bases not matched to a gene; V was cut back by 2 bases and J by 5 bases. Germline V gene sequence: CDR1 MNHEY, CDR2 SMNVEV (reference sequence). In DNA form, the CDR3 reads TGTGCCAGCAGTTTACAGGGGGCGAGGCTAGATACGCAGTATTTT. Its translation: CASSLQGARLDTQYF.

V is TRBV10-2 and J is TRBJ2-1, with D possibly TRBD2 on 5 matching bases. The germline V gene encodes CDR1 WSHSY and CDR2 SAAADI. The CDR3 has 13 amino acids. Trimming pared 10 bases from V and 6 bases from J, leaving 16 bases between. The CDR3 reads CATLRGLGNEQFF. The CDR3 DNA is TGCGCCACCCTTCGGGGATTGGGCAATGAGCAGTTCTTC.

The V call is TRBV10-3, the J call TRBJ2-3, with a weak D call TRBD1 (5 bases). The germline gives CDR1 ENHRY, CDR2 SYGVKD. The germline V and J ends were trimmed by 4 bases and 5 bases, with 13 bases remaining between them. The CDR3 runs to 14 residues. The CDR3 loop reads CAISGTRAKDTQYF. CDR3 nucleotide sequence: TGTGCCATCAGTGGGACAAGAGCAAAAGATACGCAGTATTTT.

The chain has TRBV7-6 and TRBJ1-4, with no clear D. Germline lookup yields CDR1 SGHVS and CDR2 FNYEAQ. CDR3 size: 14 residues. Trimming removed 4 bases at V and 5 bases at J, with 11 bases between. The DNA for the CDR3 is TGTGCCAGCAGCTCGGGTCAACTAAATGAAAAACTGTTTTTT. Translated, it gives CASSSGQLNEKLFF.

The chain couples TRBV19 to TRBJ2-3; 10 bases match TRBD1. The CDR3 spans 14 residues. Per the germline V gene, CDR1 is LNHDA and CDR2 is SQIVND (reference sequence). Trimming at V came to 10 bases and at J to 4 bases, leaving 8 bases not matched to a gene. The CDR3 sequence is CATRRDRGPDTQYF. The CDR3 DNA reads as TGTGCCACTCGCCGGGACAGGGGCCCAGATACGCAGTATTTT.

This clone was seen a few times. The rearrangement uses TRBV5-5 and TRBJ2-3; 11 nucleotides align to TRBD2. CDR3 size: 17 residues. The germline gives CDR1 SGHKS, CDR2 YYEKEE (reference sequence). With V trimmed by 4 bases and J by 4 bases, 11 bases remained unmatched. The CDR3 nucleotides read TGTGCCAGCAGCCATGGGGCTAGCGGGGGGAGGGCAGATACGCAGTATTTT. It encodes CASSHGASGGRADTQYF.

V is TRBV3-1 (or the pseudogene TRBV3-2) and J is TRBJ2-7; the D gene is possibly TRBD2 (5 bases). Germline CDR1 reads LGHDT; CDR2 reads YNNKEL (reference sequence). The length of the CDR3 is 16 residues. V was shortened by 4 bases and J by 2 bases, with 18 bases between the two germline ends. CDR3 DNA sequence: TGTGCCAGCAGCCCACCCCGTACTCCGGGAACCTACGAGCAGTACTTC. Residues: CASSPPRTPGTYEQYF.

This clone was seen a handful of times. The chain recombines TRBV7-2 with TRBJ2-3, with a tentative D call TRBD2 (6 bases). The length of the CDR3 is 15 residues. Germline-derived CDR1 and CDR2 are SGHTA and FQGNSA. V lost 5 bases and J lost 3, with 15 bases in between. CDR3 DNA sequence: TGTGCCAGCAGCCCTTTCCCCCGGGGGACAGATACGCAGTATTTT. Protein product: CASSPFPRGTDTQYF.

The J gene is TRBJ2-1, the V gene TRBV27, with 9 bases identical to TRBD2. This CDR3 contains 15 residues. J gave up 4 bases and V 5 bases, and 6 bases lay outside the gene matches. Germline CDR1 reads MNHEY; CDR2 reads SMNVEV (reference sequence). CDR3 amino acids: CASSPPGLAYNEQFF. CDR3 DNA sequence: TGTGCCAGCAGTCCTCCGGGACTAGCTTACAATGAGCAGTTCTTC.

This clone was observed a few times. The chain's CDR3 is CASSPGQSSKTQYF. For the CDR3, the DNA is TGTGCCAGCTCCCCGGGACAGTCGTCCAAGACCCAGTACTTC. The chain is built from TRBV19 and TRBJ2-5, with 7 nucleotides matching TRBD1. Germline V gene sequence: CDR1 LNHDA, CDR2 SQIVND (reference sequence). Germline trimming cut 9 bases from V and 6 bases from J; bases unmatched to any gene: 13. The CDR3 extends over 14 amino acids.